The 21 T cell receptor beta chains below all came from one sample that was sequenced in a study of identical twins. MiXCR was run by TCRdb on the 5' RACE reads, yielding one entry per CDR3 protein. The sample has approximately 890,000 distinct CDR3 sequences; 9% to 15% are singletons. These data were also reused for a study on yellow fever vaccine responses in identical twins.

Sequenced: PBMCs. Receptors were obtained from a woman between 18 and 29 years old in good health.

The V and J genes are TRBV7-3 and TRBJ2-1; 9 bases match TRBD1. This CDR3 has 17 amino acids. The V and J ends lost 1 base and 6 bases, in that order; junction bases with no gene match: 10. Germline values: CDR1 SGHTA, CDR2 FQGTGA. The CDR3 reads CASSLRVPATGGNEQFF. CDR3 DNA sequence: TGTGCCAGCAGCTTAAGGGTCCCTGCGACAGGGGGCAATGAGCAGTTCTTC. The full variable domain, its missing parts supplied by reference TRBV7-3 and TRBJ2-1, is GAGVSQTPSNKVTEKGKYVELRCDPISGHTALYWYRQSLGQGPEFLIYFQGTGAADDSGLPNDRFFAVRPEGSVSTLKIQRTERGDSAVYLCASSLRVPATGGNEQFFGPGTRLTVL.

This sequence joins TRBV12-3 or TRBV12-4 and TRBJ1-1; TRBD1 matches 11 bases. CDR3 length: 14 amino acids. J lost 11 bases, V lost 4 bases, and 9 bases had no gene match. Written as DNA, the CDR3 is TGTGCCAGCAGTTCCTCAGGACAGGGGGCGGCGGCTTTCTTT. It specifies CASSSSGQGAAAFF.

This clonotype has only a few counts. The chain recombines TRBV14 with TRBJ2-1; D is unresolved. The germline V and J ends were trimmed by 0 bases and 0 bases, with 12 bases remaining between them. CDR1 is SGHDN, CDR2 FVKESK, per germline. The CDR3 is 17 amino acids. The CDR3, as DNA: TGTGCCAGCAGCCAAGAAGGCGGTTTCCCCTCCTACAATGAGCAGTTCTTC. As protein: CASSQEGGFPSYNEQFF.

This clonotype was detected only a few times. The CDR3 DNA sequence: TGTGCCAGCAGTTACCCACAGGGGCAGCAGTTCTTC. It is translated as CASSYPQGQQFF. V gene TRBV6-5 combines with J gene TRBJ2-1; 7 nucleotides line up with TRBD1. The V and J ends lost 2 bases and 11 bases, in that order; junction bases with no gene match: 3. The CDR3 is made up of 12 amino acids. Germline V gene sequence: CDR1 MNHEY, CDR2 SVGAGI.

In this sample, this clonotype turned up many times. This chain joins TRBV20-1 and TRBJ2-3; 15 nucleotides align to TRBD2. The trim removed 6 bases at V and 2 bases at J, leaving 6 bases unmatched. The CDR3 has 16 residues. The germline CDR1 and CDR2 sequences are DFQATT and SNEGSKA (reference sequence). In DNA form, the CDR3 reads TGCAGTGCCCGGGGACTAGCGGGGGGACACACAGATACGCAGTATTTT. Protein sequence: CSARGLAGGHTDTQYF.

This clonotype has at least ten counts. The rearrangement joins TRBV12-3 or TRBV12-4 to TRBJ2-3, with 7 bases identical to TRBD2. The CDR3 contains 16 residues. The trim removed 3 bases at V and 5 bases at J, leaving 11 bases unmatched. The CDR3 coding sequence is TGTGCCAGCAGTTTGGGGCTAGCGGCCACTCAAGATACGCAGTATTTT. Encoded protein: CASSLGLAATQDTQYF.

This clonotype was seen more than once but under ten times. This chain links TRBV10-3 with TRBJ2-1; the match to TRBD2 covers 11 bases. The CDR3 is 15 amino acids. Germline V gene data show CDR1 as ENHRY and CDR2 as SYGVKD. After removal of 0 bases from V and 8 bases from J, the junction contained 3 bases not matched to a gene. The CDR3 is CAISESLAGGYEQFF. For the CDR3, the DNA is TGTGCCATCAGTGAGTCCCTAGCGGGAGGCTATGAGCAGTTCTTC.

This clonotype was found many times. The V gene is TRBV4-1, the J gene TRBJ1-6, with D unresolved. From germline, CDR1 is MGHRA and CDR2 YSYEKL. V was pared by 1 base and J by 0 bases, with 4 bases between. The CDR3 runs 15 residues. CDR3 nucleotide sequence: TGCGCCAGCAGCCAAGGGAGCTCCTATAATTCACCCCTCCACTTT. It is translated as CASSQGSSYNSPLHF.

This clonotype was counted a few times. The V call is TRBV7-9, the J call TRBJ1-1, with D perhaps matching TRBD1 (5 bases). Trimming removed 4 bases at V and 0 bases at J, with 15 bases between. The CDR3 runs to 16 residues. CDR1 is SEHNR, CDR2 FQNEAQ, per germline (reference sequence). The CDR3 nucleotides are TGTGCCAGCAGCTCTCCGAGGGGCGTTATGAACACTGAAGCTTTCTTT. Its protein is CASSSPRGVMNTEAFF. Together with reference TRBV7-9 and TRBJ1-1, the CDR3 gives the full variable domain: DTGVSQNPRHKITKRGQNVTFRCDPISEHNRLYWYRQTLGQGPEFLTYFQNEAQLEKSRLLSDRFSAERPKGSFSTLEIQRTEQGDSAMYLCASSSPRGVMNTEAFFGQGTRLTVV.

The chain carries TRBV29-1 and TRBJ2-3, with a possible D match to TRBD1 (5 bases). V lost 3 bases and J 2 bases, leaving 12 bases between the germline ends. In germline, CDR1 is SQVTM, CDR2 ANQGSEA. The CDR3 extends over 14 amino acids. CDR3 sequence (DNA): TGCAGCGTTGAGGCCAGGGTAGCCACAGATACGCAGTATTTT. Translation: CSVEARVATDTQYF.

CDR3 coding DNA: TGTGCCAGCAGTTACTGGGCCGGAACAAACACCGGGGAGCTGTTTTTT. The encoded protein is CASSYWAGTNTGELFF. The rearrangement uses TRBV6-5 and TRBJ2-2; D gene uncertain. The CDR3 has 16 residues. Germline V gives CDR1 MNHEY, CDR2 SVGAGI. Trimming stripped 1 base from V and 2 bases from J, with 11 bases between.

The sample holds a few counts of this clonotype. The rearrangement uses TRBV27 and TRBJ2-3, with 8 bases that match TRBD2. Germline V gives CDR1 MNHEY, CDR2 SMNVEV (reference sequence). The CDR3 runs to 13 residues. Unmatched junction bases numbered 6, after V lost 9 bases and J lost 4 bases. CDR3 DNA sequence: TGTGCCAGTCGGAGCGGGAGTTCAGATACGCAGTATTTT. The encoded protein is CASRSGSSDTQYF.

This clonotype came up a few times. The V gene is TRBV21-1, the J gene TRBJ2-2; TRBD1 is the table's D call and was not checked against the DNA. TRBV21-1 is a pseudogene locus. The CDR3 sequence is 15 residues long. The DNA of the CDR3 is TGTGCCAGCAGCATACAGGGGCGGAACACCGGGGAGCTGTTTTTT. Protein product: CASSIQGRNTGELFF.

The chain employs TRBV6-5 and TRBJ1-5; D gene unclear. V was shortened by 0 bases and J by 0 bases, with 6 bases between the two germline ends. CDR3 length: 15 amino acids. The germline V gene has CDR1 MNHEY and CDR2 SVGAGI. CDR3 sequence (DNA): TGTGCCAGCAGTTACTCGATTACTAGCAATCAGCCCCAGCATTTT. Translating it yields CASSYSITSNQPQHF.

This clonotype was counted only a few times. The chain employs TRBV11-2 and TRBJ1-1, with TRBD1 matching over 8 bases. Germline assignment: CDR1 SGHAT and CDR2 FQNNGV. The V gene end was trimmed by 4 bases and the J gene end by 1 base; junction bases not matched to a gene: 11. CDR3 length: 17 amino acids. The CDR3 loop reads CASSSSWDRPSNTEAFF. DNA of the CDR3: TGTGCCAGCAGCTCCTCCTGGGACAGGCCCTCGAACACTGAAGCTTTCTTT.

The table lists this clonotype with many counts. The rearrangement joins TRBV20-1 to TRBJ1-5; 8 bases match TRBD1. The CDR3 runs 13 residues. Per the germline V gene, CDR1 is DFQATT and CDR2 is SNEGSKA (reference sequence). J lost 8 bases, V lost 6 bases, and 9 bases had no gene match. The CDR3 here is CSAPSRGQEPQHF. CDR3 bases: TGCAGTGCCCCCTCCAGGGGGCAAGAGCCCCAGCATTTT.

This sequence joins TRBV20-1 and TRBJ2-7, with D possibly TRBD2 on 5 matching bases. CDR1 and CDR2 from the germline V gene are DFQATT and SNEGSKA (reference sequence). Trimming left V 5 bases short and J 2 bases short, with 16 bases between. The CDR3 sequence is 14 residues long. The CDR3 protein is CSAPARGFTYEQYF. In DNA, the CDR3 is TGCAGTGCTCCCGCCCGCGGGTTTACCTACGAGCAGTACTTC.

This clonotype has a count of ten or more. The CDR3 DNA follows: TGTGCCGCCTCAACTAGCGGGGGGGCACACGTGTCCACAGATACGCAGTATTTT. It codes for CAASTSGGAHVSTDTQYF. V and J are TRBV10-3 and TRBJ2-3; 13 bases agree with TRBD2. The CDR3 has 18 residues. Trimming at V came to 11 bases and at J to 2 bases, leaving 16 bases not matched to a gene. Germline V gene sequence: CDR1 ENHRY, CDR2 SYGVKD.

The sample holds a few counts of this clonotype. V and J are TRBV4-1 and TRBJ2-7, with D perhaps matching TRBD2 (6 bases). V was trimmed by 3 bases and J by 0 bases, leaving 15 bases between them. The CDR3 length is 16 residues. CDR1 MGHRA and CDR2 YSYEKL come from the germline V gene. The DNA for the CDR3 is TGCGCCAGCAGCCACCCGCGGGACGGCAGCTCCTACGAGCAGTACTTC. Translation: CASSHPRDGSSYEQYF.

This clonotype was observed at least ten times. The CDR3 reads CASSLWQGPNEKLFF. Written as DNA, the CDR3 is TGCGCCAGCAGCTTGTGGCAGGGCCCTAATGAAAAACTGTTTTTT. This chain connects TRBV5-1 to TRBJ1-4; D may be TRBD1 (5 bases). CDR3 length equals 15 residues. V was shortened by 1 base and J by 3 bases, with 10 bases between the two germline ends. Germline loops: CDR1 SGHRS, CDR2 YFSETQ.

The V gene is TRBV20-1, the J gene TRBJ2-5; 7 bases agree with TRBD1. This CDR3 region has 13 residues. CDR1 DFQATT and CDR2 SNEGSKA come from the germline V gene (reference sequence). V shed 6 bases and J 5 bases; nucleotides not matched to a gene: 9. CDR3 coding DNA: TGCAGTGCAATAGACAGGGAATGGGAGACCCAGTACTTC. This encodes CSAIDREWETQYF.